The rows below give T cell receptor beta chains drawn from one sample of a study of human T cells and chemical hapten exposure. A single record per CDR3 protein comes from TCRdb applying MiXCR to the RACE reads. The table lists 120,000 or so distinct CDR3 sequences, about 11% of them singletons. Source: whole blood, taken in connection with sensitization to the hapten diphenylcyclopropenone (DPC). These receptors were taken from a woman between 45 and 65 years old with alopecia areata. Some clones in this sample may be carry-over from other donors' samples. CDR3s include the opening cysteine and the closing phenylalanine or tryptophan. D genes are given only for firm matches. Rows give clone size only sometimes, using once, few, many, or a class for an expanded clone.

D gene	CDR3 length	J gene	V gene	clone size	CDR3 protein	CDR3 DNA
.	13	TRBJ1-5	TRBV27	few	CASSLSAGQPQHF	TGTGCCAGCAGTTTATCGGCGGGTCAGCCCCAGCATTTT
TRBD2	16	TRBJ2-7	TRBV6-2/TRBV6-3	few	CASSSPGTSGTYEQYF	TGTGCCAGCAGTTCCCCCGGGACTAGCGGGACCTACGAGCAGTACTTC
.	17	TRBJ2-1	TRBV28	.	CASSLPKGAGGQNEQFF	TGTGCCAGCAGTTTACCCAAGGGGGCGGGGGGTCAGAATGAGCAGTTCTTC
.	14	TRBJ1-5	TRBV20-1	few	CSASPGSTDQPQHF	TGCAGTGCTAGTCCAGGGAGTACGGATCAGCCCCAGCATTTT
.	13	TRBJ2-1	TRBV6-5	few	CASSSYGTPGEGF	TGTGCCAGCAGTTCATACGGGACTCCGGGTGAGGGCTTC
TRBD2	14	TRBJ2-3	TRBV28	.	CASSLAGGPNTQYF	TGTGCCAGCAGTTTAGCGGGAGGGCCGAATACGCAGTATTTT
TRBD1	11	TRBJ2-5	TRBV29-1	.	CSGRQGETQYF	TGCAGCGGGAGACAGGGGGAGACCCAGTACTTC
.	17	TRBJ2-6	TRBV6-5	many	CASSYGVLSSGANVLTF	TGTGCCAGCAGTTACGGGGTTCTGAGCTCTGGGGCCAACGTCCTGACTTTC
TRBD2	19	TRBJ2-1	TRBV7-2	.	CASSPRGLAGGNSYNEQFF	TGTGCCAGCAGCCCCCGGGGACTAGCGGGAGGCAACTCCTACAATGAGCAGTTCTTC
TRBD1	16	TRBJ2-3	TRBV7-9	.	CASSLGDRGLRDTQYF	TGTGCCAGCAGCTTAGGGGACAGGGGATTGCGAGATACGCAGTATTTT
.	16	TRBJ1-4	TRBV10-2	few	CASSDLIRGSAEKLFF	TGCGCCAGCAGTGACCTTATCCGGGGGTCGGCAGAAAAACTGTTTTTT
.	15	TRBJ1-5	TRBV30	.	CAWSVRGWSNQPQHF	TGTGCCTGGAGTGTACGGGGGTGGAGCAATCAGCCCCAGCATTTT
.	12	TRBJ1-5	TRBV20-1	few	CSAKGGGQPQHF	TGCAGTGCGAAGGGAGGTGGGCAGCCCCAGCATTTT
TRBD1	16	TRBJ1-1	TRBV7-9	.	CASSLRTGGSVTEAFF	TGTGCCAGCAGCCTTCGGACAGGGGGCTCGGTCACTGAAGCTTTCTTT
.	16	TRBJ2-1	TRBV6-6	.	CASSYSSVRSHNEQFF	TGTGCCAGCAGTTACTCTAGCGTAAGGTCTCACAATGAGCAGTTCTTC
.	12	TRBJ1-2	TRBV29-1	few	CSVAGANYGYTF	TGCAGCGTTGCCGGGGCTAACTATGGCTACACCTTC
TRBD1	14	TRBJ1-2	TRBV5-1	few	CASSYRDRGYGYTF	TGCGCCAGCAGTTACCGGGACAGGGGATATGGCTACACCTTC
.	15	TRBJ1-5	TRBV20-1	many	CSARLAGARNQPQHF	TGCAGTGCTAGACTGGCGGGGGCTCGCAATCAGCCCCAGCATTTT
.	17	TRBJ1-5	TRBV7-2	.	CASSPGGSVGLNQPQHF	TGTGCCAGCAGCCCCGGGGGGTCAGTTGGACTGAATCAGCCCCAGCATTTT
.	16	TRBJ2-7	TRBV4-1	.	CASSQEEQLSVYEQYF	TGCGCCAGCAGCCAAGAGGAACAGCTCTCCGTCTACGAGCAGTACTTC
.	14	TRBJ2-3	TRBV29-1	many	CSVAVGASTDTQYF	TGCAGCGTTGCGGTCGGGGCAAGCACAGATACGCAGTATTTT
TRBD1	17	TRBJ2-6	TRBV18	.	CASSARQGSSGANVLTF	TGTGCCAGCTCAGCCCGACAGGGGTCCTCTGGGGCCAACGTCCTGACTTTC
TRBD1	16	TRBJ2-5	TRBV15	few	CATSVSAGQGRETQYF	TGTGCCACCAGCGTATCGGCGGGACAGGGACGAGAGACCCAGTACTTC
TRBD1	19	TRBJ1-5	TRBV6-5	once	CASSYSGRGGYGSNQPQHF	TGTGCCAGCAGTTACTCTGGCAGGGGGGGATATGGTAGCAATCAGCCCCAGCATTTT
TRBD2	15	TRBJ2-3	TRBV7-2	many	CASSWGLAVTDTQYF	TGTGCCAGCAGCTGGGGACTAGCGGTCACAGATACGCAGTATTTT
.	16	TRBJ1-5	TRBV20-1	few	CSARDPQAFSNQPQHF	TGCAGTGCTAGAGATCCACAGGCCTTTAGCAATCAGCCCCAGCATTTT
TRBD2	19	TRBJ2-1	TRBV11-2	few	CASSLDWGSGGAPYNEQFF	TGTGCCAGCAGCTTAGATTGGGGTAGCGGGGGGGCTCCCTACAATGAGCAGTTCTTC
.	15	TRBJ2-1	TRBV7-2	few	CASSSPGGAYNEQFF	TGTGCCAGCAGCTCCCCTGGGGGAGCCTACAATGAGCAGTTCTTC
TRBD2	15	TRBJ2-3	TRBV28	few	CASRWTSGSADTQYF	TGTGCCAGCAGATGGACTAGCGGGAGCGCAGATACGCAGTATTTT
.	15	TRBJ2-1	TRBV12-3/TRBV12-4	few	CASSPSRALYNEQFF	TGTGCCAGCAGTCCCTCGCGAGCACTATACAATGAGCAGTTCTTC
.	13	TRBJ1-5	TRBV29-1	.	CSVEGGDGQPQHF	TGCAGCGTTGAAGGAGGGGACGGTCAGCCCCAGCATTTT